A selection of T cell receptor beta chains follows, all from one sample in a study of sequential checkpoint blockade in melanoma. The repertoire was sequenced with immunoSEQ multiplex PCR; TCRdb's copy has only in-frame clones and lacks some. The sample has about 40,000 clones, approximately 84% seen once. The source was CD8+ T cells sorted from blood (inferred from file names), collected from a patient given nivolumab and ipilimumab in sequence. Every receptor here comes from a human donor with melanoma. Each CDR3 is given with its conserved first and last residue. Each record gives: CDR3 DNA, CDR3 protein, clone size, V gene, J gene, D gene. The D gene is left open where the match is weak. Clone size, where shown, is once, few, many, or a class for clones that have expanded.

CDR3nt: TGTGCCAGCAGTTACTCGGGCGGGAGGGGGTACGAGCAGTACTTC
CDR3aa: CASSYSGGRGYEQYF
abundance: .
v_gene: TRBV6-6
j_gene: TRBJ2-7
d_gene: TRBD2

CDR3nt: TGTGCCAGTAGTCCTCTAGCGGGGGGGAGCACAGATACGCAGTATTTT
CDR3aa: CASSPLAGGSTDTQYF
abundance: .
v_gene: TRBV19
j_gene: TRBJ2-3
d_gene: TRBD2

CDR3nt: TGCGCCAGTGGCCCGGGACAGGGGTTTTTCGGCACTGAAGCTTTCTTT
CDR3aa: CASGPGQGFFGTEAFF
abundance: .
v_gene: TRBV5-1
j_gene: TRBJ1-1
d_gene: TRBD1

CDR3nt: TGTGCCAGCAGTTTAACCGAGGCAGGTGGATCGGGAGAGCAGTACTTC
CDR3aa: CASSLTEAGGSGEQYF
abundance: .
v_gene: TRBV28
j_gene: TRBJ2-7
d_gene: .

CDR3nt: TGTGCCAGCAGCTCCCCGAGGGATACGCAGTATTTT
CDR3aa: CASSSPRDTQYF
abundance: .
v_gene: TRBV7-9
j_gene: TRBJ2-3
d_gene: .

CDR3nt: TGCGCCAGCAGCCAAGGCGGGTTGGGCACAGATACGCAGTATTTT
CDR3aa: CASSQGGLGTDTQYF
abundance: .
v_gene: TRBV4-1
j_gene: TRBJ2-3
d_gene: .

CDR3nt: TGTGCCGCAGGACAGGGGAACACTGAAGCTTTCTTT
CDR3aa: CAAGQGNTEAFF
abundance: .
v_gene: TRBV19
j_gene: TRBJ1-1
d_gene: TRBD1

CDR3nt: TGTGCCAGCAAGCTAGCGGGGGGGCCTGATGAGCAGTTCTTC
CDR3aa: CASKLAGGPDEQFF
abundance: .
v_gene: TRBV6-5
j_gene: TRBJ2-1
d_gene: TRBD2

CDR3nt: TGTGCCAGCAGCTTATACCAGGAGGTGAACACCGGGGAGCTGTTTTTT
CDR3aa: CASSLYQEVNTGELFF
abundance: few
v_gene: TRBV7-6
j_gene: TRBJ2-2
d_gene: .

CDR3nt: TGTGCCAGCAGCTTACATCCAGACTACGAGCAGTACTTC
CDR3aa: CASSLHPDYEQYF
abundance: .
v_gene: TRBV7-6
j_gene: TRBJ2-7
d_gene: .

CDR3nt: TGTGCCAGCCGTGACACGCACCGCGACGAGCAGTACTTC
CDR3aa: CASRDTHRDEQYF
abundance: .
v_gene: TRBV27
j_gene: TRBJ2-7
d_gene: .

CDR3nt: TGCGCCAGCAGCCTCCGGGACAGGGGTCTCTCCGAGCAGTACTTC
CDR3aa: CASSLRDRGLSEQYF
abundance: .
v_gene: TRBV4-1
j_gene: TRBJ2-7
d_gene: TRBD1

CDR3nt: TGTGCCAGCAGCGTAGGACCCGGGACAGGGTCCTACGAGCAGTACTTC
CDR3aa: CASSVGPGTGSYEQYF
abundance: .
v_gene: TRBV9
j_gene: TRBJ2-7
d_gene: TRBD1

CDR3nt: TGCGCCAGCAGCCAAGAGCCCCTAGTTTGGGAGCAGTACTTC
CDR3aa: CASSQEPLVWEQYF
abundance: .
v_gene: TRBV4-1
j_gene: TRBJ2-7
d_gene: .

CDR3nt: TGTGCCACCAGCAGTGCAACCACCTCGGGATACAATGAGCAGTTCTTC
CDR3aa: CATSSATTSGYNEQFF
abundance: few
v_gene: TRBV15
j_gene: TRBJ2-1
d_gene: .

CDR3nt: TGTGCCAGTAGTCCGGGGACTAGCGGGGTCACAGATACGCAGTATTTT
CDR3aa: CASSPGTSGVTDTQYF
abundance: .
v_gene: TRBV19
j_gene: TRBJ2-3
d_gene: TRBD2

CDR3nt: TGCGCCAGCAGCCTTAGAAGCGGGGGGTCCAACGAGCAGTACTTC
CDR3aa: CASSLRSGGSNEQYF
abundance: few
v_gene: TRBV4-1
j_gene: TRBJ2-7
d_gene: TRBD2

CDR3nt: TGTGCCATCAGTGGAGGGGACAGGGGAGCGAGCAATCAGCCCCAGCATTTT
CDR3aa: CAISGGDRGASNQPQHF
abundance: once
v_gene: TRBV10-3
j_gene: TRBJ1-5
d_gene: TRBD1

CDR3nt: TGTGCCAGTAGTTTACAGGGGGCGAACACTGAAGCTTTCTTT
CDR3aa: CASSLQGANTEAFF
abundance: .
v_gene: TRBV19
j_gene: TRBJ1-1
d_gene: TRBD1

CDR3nt: TGTGCCAGCAGCCTGACTAGCGGGAAATACAATGAGCAGTTCTTC
CDR3aa: CASSLTSGKYNEQFF
abundance: .
v_gene: TRBV7-2
j_gene: TRBJ2-1
d_gene: TRBD2

CDR3nt: TGCGCCAGCAGCCCACCGGACACCCCAGAAGCTTTCTTT
CDR3aa: CASSPPDTPEAFF
abundance: .
v_gene: TRBV4-1
j_gene: TRBJ1-1
d_gene: .

CDR3nt: TGTGCCAGCAGCGTTTCTGGGAGGCCCTACAATGAGCAGTTCTTC
CDR3aa: CASSVSGRPYNEQFF
abundance: few
v_gene: TRBV9
j_gene: TRBJ2-1
d_gene: .

CDR3nt: TGCGCCAGCAGCCAAGAGGGGGCCGGCGGGAGGAAGACGACTGAAGCTTTCTTT
CDR3aa: CASSQEGAGGRKTTEAFF
abundance: .
v_gene: TRBV4-1
j_gene: TRBJ1-1
d_gene: .

CDR3nt: TGTGCCAGCACCCAAACGGGCGCGGGAGAGACCCAGTACTTC
CDR3aa: CASTQTGAGETQYF
abundance: .
v_gene: TRBV28
j_gene: TRBJ2-5
d_gene: .

CDR3nt: TGTGCCAGCATTCGCGGACTAGCGGGAGGGCGAAGGTTTAATGAGCAGTTCTTC
CDR3aa: CASIRGLAGGRRFNEQFF
abundance: .
v_gene: TRBV2
j_gene: TRBJ2-1
d_gene: TRBD2

CDR3nt: TGTGCCGTTACAGCGGGAGACTCCTACGAGCAGTACTTC
CDR3aa: CAVTAGDSYEQYF
abundance: medium-sized
v_gene: TRBV2
j_gene: TRBJ2-7
d_gene: TRBD2

CDR3nt: TGCGCCAGCAGCGATACAGGGGGCACAAGTCAGCCCCAGCATTTT
CDR3aa: CASSDTGGTSQPQHF
abundance: few
v_gene: TRBV10-2
j_gene: TRBJ1-5
d_gene: TRBD1

CDR3nt: TGTGCCAGCAGCTTGTTAGGTGAGGCCCCCAAGGATGGCTACACCTTC
CDR3aa: CASSLLGEAPKDGYTF
abundance: .
v_gene: TRBV5-6
j_gene: TRBJ1-2
d_gene: .

CDR3nt: TGTGCCAGCAGCTTGTTTCTAGCGGGAGGTGGCTACGAGCAGTACTTC
CDR3aa: CASSLFLAGGGYEQYF
abundance: .
v_gene: TRBV7-2
j_gene: TRBJ2-7
d_gene: TRBD2

CDR3nt: TGCGCCAGCAGTGGGCCCCCGGGACAGTATAGCAATCAGCCCCAGCATTTT
CDR3aa: CASSGPPGQYSNQPQHF
abundance: once
v_gene: TRBV10-2
j_gene: TRBJ1-5
d_gene: TRBD1

CDR3nt: TGTGCCAGCAGCATCGGACTAGCGGGAGGGAACACCGGGGAGCTGTTTTTT
CDR3aa: CASSIGLAGGNTGELFF
abundance: once
v_gene: TRBV9
j_gene: TRBJ2-2
d_gene: TRBD2

CDR3nt: TGCAGCGTGCCCCGACAGGGAGGTGAAGCTTTCTTT
CDR3aa: CSVPRQGGEAFF
abundance: .
v_gene: TRBV29-1
j_gene: TRBJ1-1
d_gene: TRBD1

CDR3nt: TGTGCCAGCAGCTTAGACCCCAGTGGTTATTACGAGCAGTACTTC
CDR3aa: CASSLDPSGYYEQYF
abundance: .
v_gene: TRBV11-2
j_gene: TRBJ2-7
d_gene: .

CDR3nt: TGTGCCAGTATACCGACAGGTTCGTCGCAGCCCCAGCATTTT
CDR3aa: CASIPTGSSQPQHF
abundance: few
v_gene: TRBV19
j_gene: TRBJ1-5
d_gene: .

CDR3nt: TGTGCCAGCTCACTTCCGGGACAGGGGATCCCGTACGAGCAGTACTTC
CDR3aa: CASSLPGQGIPYEQYF
abundance: .
v_gene: TRBV18
j_gene: TRBJ2-7
d_gene: TRBD1

CDR3nt: TGTGCCAGCATAACAGGGAGCTCCTACGAGCAGTACTTC
CDR3aa: CASITGSSYEQYF
abundance: .
v_gene: TRBV28
j_gene: TRBJ2-7
d_gene: .

CDR3nt: TGTGCCAGCAGCTTACAAGCCTACGGGCAGTACTTC
CDR3aa: CASSLQAYGQYF
abundance: .
v_gene: TRBV7-9
j_gene: TRBJ2-7
d_gene: .

CDR3nt: TGTGCCAGCAGCTTAGCTAGCGGACAATCCTACGAGCAGTACTTC
CDR3aa: CASSLASGQSYEQYF
abundance: .
v_gene: TRBV7-6
j_gene: TRBJ2-7
d_gene: .

CDR3nt: TGTGCCAGCAGTCCCCTTAGACAGGCCGATGGCTACACCTTC
CDR3aa: CASSPLRQADGYTF
abundance: .
v_gene: TRBV28
j_gene: TRBJ1-2
d_gene: .

CDR3nt: TGCGCCAGCAGCCTCTACAGGGGGGGGAACACTGAAGCTTTCTTT
CDR3aa: CASSLYRGGNTEAFF
abundance: .
v_gene: TRBV4-1
j_gene: TRBJ1-1
d_gene: TRBD1

CDR3nt: TGTGCCAGCAGCTTAGATCTGCCGTCGGAGCTTGAAGCTTTCTTT
CDR3aa: CASSLDLPSELEAFF
abundance: .
v_gene: TRBV11-2
j_gene: TRBJ1-1
d_gene: .

CDR3nt: TGTGCCAGAAGCTCGGACAGCTCTGGAAACACCATATATTTT
CDR3aa: CARSSDSSGNTIYF
abundance: few
v_gene: TRBV5-3
j_gene: TRBJ1-3
d_gene: .

CDR3nt: TGTGCCAGCAGCGTAGATACATATCAAGAGACCCAGTACTTC
CDR3aa: CASSVDTYQETQYF
abundance: once
v_gene: TRBV9
j_gene: TRBJ2-5
d_gene: .

CDR3nt: TGTGCCACCTATAGCGGGGTCAGCTCCTACGAGCAGTACTTC
CDR3aa: CATYSGVSSYEQYF
abundance: once
v_gene: TRBV28
j_gene: TRBJ2-7
d_gene: TRBD2

CDR3nt: TGCGCCAGCAGCTTGAACCAGGGCGATGGCTACACCTTC
CDR3aa: CASSLNQGDGYTF
abundance: .
v_gene: TRBV5-1
j_gene: TRBJ1-2
d_gene: .

CDR3nt: TGCGCCAGCAGCTTGACGGGGGGAGTAGCCGGGGAGCTGTTTTTT
CDR3aa: CASSLTGGVAGELFF
abundance: .
v_gene: TRBV5-1
j_gene: TRBJ2-2
d_gene: TRBD2

CDR3nt: TGTGCCAGCAGCGTAGAGACAGGACCCTACGAGCAGTACTTC
CDR3aa: CASSVETGPYEQYF
abundance: .
v_gene: TRBV9
j_gene: TRBJ2-7
d_gene: .

CDR3nt: TGTGCCAGCAGTTCCTGGGACAACAAAAACATTCAGTACTTC
CDR3aa: CASSSWDNKNIQYF
abundance: once
v_gene: TRBV27
j_gene: TRBJ2-4
d_gene: .

CDR3nt: TGCGCCAGCAGCCAAGGGGAGGACAGGGCAGGCGATCAGGGAACCCTCCACTTT
CDR3aa: CASSQGEDRAGDQGTLHF
abundance: .
v_gene: TRBV4-1
j_gene: TRBJ1-6
d_gene: TRBD1

CDR3nt: TGTGCCAGCAGCTCGGACAGCCCAAATCAGCCCCAGCATTTT
CDR3aa: CASSSDSPNQPQHF
abundance: .
v_gene: TRBV9
j_gene: TRBJ1-5
d_gene: .

CDR3nt: TGTGCCAGCAGCGTATCCCGGGAGGGGCACTATGGCTACACCTTC
CDR3aa: CASSVSREGHYGYTF
abundance: .
v_gene: TRBV9
j_gene: TRBJ1-2
d_gene: .

CDR3nt: TGTGCCAGCAGTCTAGCGGGAGGCGACGGACATGAGCAGTTCTTC
CDR3aa: CASSLAGGDGHEQFF
abundance: .
v_gene: TRBV27
j_gene: TRBJ2-1
d_gene: TRBD2

CDR3nt: TGTGCCAGCAGTTTTATACAGGGATTGGGAAACTATGGCTACACCTTC
CDR3aa: CASSFIQGLGNYGYTF
abundance: .
v_gene: TRBV28
j_gene: TRBJ1-2
d_gene: .

CDR3nt: TGTGCCAGCAGCTTACTCTACGGGGGTTCAACTAATGAAAAACTGTTTTTT
CDR3aa: CASSLLYGGSTNEKLFF
abundance: .
v_gene: TRBV11-2
j_gene: TRBJ1-4
d_gene: .